At least ten counts were recorded for the clone carrying this T cell receptor beta chain. Its specificity is unknown. There are 10 residues in the CDR3. The V and J ends lost 3 bases and 5 bases respectively, with 4 bases between them. Germline V gene lookup returns CDR1 DFQATT and CDR2 SNEGSKA (reference sequence). Hyperthyroidism patients were newly diagnosed, had disease duration under 2 months, and were aged 18 to 65 years. RNA transcripts were the template for amplifying TCR beta CDR3 regions. The HTBI primer set was used in a first-round RT-PCR of the TCR CDR3. A single record per CDR3 protein comes from TCRdb applying MiXCR to the multiplex PCR reads. This sample has more than 300,000 distinct CDR3 sequences, with less than 15% found just once. These data come from a study of T cells in Graves' hyperthyroidism and ophthalmopathy. Points from the study as a whole: Among thyroid clonotypes expanded above 0.001, most also appeared in blood. Ophthalmopathy got predicted by the model a median about 6.7 months before its onset.

The rearrangement joins TRBV20-1 to TRBJ2-5; D uncertain. The TCR was taken from a woman between 18 and 29 years old with Graves' hyperthyroidism. The specimen was blood. The CDR3 coding sequence is TGCAGTGCTAGTTCCGAGACCCAGTACTTC. Protein product: CSASSETQYF.